The 8 T cell receptor beta chains given below trace back to one sample, sequenced in a study of T cell repertoires in cytomegalovirus infection. Their cognate antigens are unknown. In TCRdb, the reads were re-called with MiXCR into one record per CDR3 protein. Here the sample spans 300,000 to 400,000 distinct CDR3 sequences, roughly 29% being singletons. This sample comprised cultured PBMCs, obtained from culture after CMV antigen stimulation. These receptors were collected from a human donor in good health (CMV status not recorded). Some clones in this sample may be carry-over from other donors' samples.

CDR3 coding DNA: TGTGCCTGGAGTGGCAGACGGGGCCTCTATGGCTACACCTTC. Translated: CAWSGRRGLYGYTF. This sequence joins TRBV30 and TRBJ1-2; weak D call: TRBD1 (5 bases). V was pared by 1 base and J by 4 bases, with 13 bases between. The CDR3 is 14 amino acids. CDR1 is GTSNPN and CDR2 is SVGIG in the germline V gene (reference sequence).

Here the CDR3 reads CASSPGDRGNSPLHF. CDR3 in DNA: TGTGCCAGCAGTCCGGGGGACAGGGGTAATTCACCCCTCCACTTT. This chain uses TRBV28 with TRBJ1-6; 10 bases line up with TRBD1. Germline V CDR1 and CDR2: MDHEN, SYDVKM. This CDR3 has 15 amino acids. Trimming took 5 bases from V and 6 from J; bases not matched to a gene: 4.

At least ten counts were recorded for this clonotype. This chain connects TRBV5-5 to TRBJ2-7; no firm D call. Germline CDR1 reads SGHKS; CDR2 reads YYEKEE (reference sequence). Trimming took 4 bases from V and 1 from J, leaving 9 bases between them. This CDR3 spans 13 amino acids. CDR3 amino acids: CASSPIGSYEQYF. The CDR3 DNA is TGTGCCAGCAGCCCCATAGGGTCCTACGAGCAGTACTTC.

This clonotype has a count of ten or more. The chain has TRBV7-2 and TRBJ2-1, with unresolved D. Germline V lookup: CDR1 SGHTA, CDR2 FQGNSA. Trimming cost V 5 bases and J 6 bases, with 11 bases left between them. The CDR3 is made up of 13 amino acids. CDR3 sequence (DNA): TGTGCCAGCAGCATTCACGAACTCAATGAGCAGTTCTTC. Its protein product is CASSIHELNEQFF.

This clonotype is a singleton in its sample. The rearrangement links TRBV29-1 to TRBJ1-1, with no clear D. Germline CDR1 is SQVTM and CDR2 is ANQGSEA. Trimming removed 3 bases at V and 1 base at J, with 9 bases between. The CDR3 loop spans 13 amino acids. The CDR3 region has the DNA TGCAGCGTTGAGTTCGGCGAGAACACTGAAGCTTTCTTT. Amino acids: CSVEFGENTEAFF.

The table lists this clonotype with a few counts. CDR3 loop: CASSSHYEQYF. CDR3 sequence (DNA): TGTGCCAGCAGCAGCCACTACGAGCAGTACTTC. The gene calls are TRBV7-8 and TRBJ2-7; D is uncertain. V dropped 5 bases and J dropped 3 bases, with 5 bases sitting between them. The CDR3 length is 11 residues. Germline assignment: CDR1 SGHVS and CDR2 FQNEAQ.

The rearrangement uses TRBV23-1 and TRBJ2-7, with 9 positions matching TRBD1. TRBV23-1 is reported as an ORF; its role is uncertain. V lost 3 bases and J lost 3; bases outside the gene matches: 6. CDR3 length: 15 residues. This CDR3 is CASSHRDRVCYEQYF. The DNA of the CDR3 is TGCGCCAGCAGTCATCGGGACAGGGTTTGCTACGAGCAGTACTTC.

The table lists this clonotype with many counts. This chain connects TRBV7-2 to TRBJ2-7; D gene unclear. CDR1 is SGHTA, CDR2 FQGNSA, per germline. Trimming left V 5 bases short and J 6 bases short, with 11 bases between. CDR3 length: 12 residues. The CDR3 nucleotides read TGTGCCAGCAGCCAGGATCAGACCGAGCAGTACTTC. Translating it yields CASSQDQTEQYF.